This T cell receptor (beta chain) was identified in a study of CD8+ T cells in alopecia areata. In the study overall: Oral tofacitinib, 5 to 10 mg twice daily, was given in an open-label trial. Scalp area affected, as a percentage, set the severity score of treated patients.

Study results and caveats: Sequence data from scalp samples additionally include resident alphabeta T cells of normal skin. The treated group had a single nonresponder, limiting CD8+ expansion-response conclusions.

The sequencing template was cDNA reverse transcribed from extracted RNA. Using immunoSEQ multiplex PCR, the repertoire was profiled, and TCRdb retains in-frame clones only, with some absent. The sample consists of over 90,000 clones, 65% to 90% of them appearing once. About this clone itself: Its antigen is currently unknown.

Treatment meaning: oral pan-JAK inhibitor, 5-10 mg twice daily. The germline V gene encodes CDR1 SQVTM and CDR2 ANQGSEA. The CDR3 covers 13 residues. V gave up 6 bases and J gave up 4 bases, with 15 bases separating them. Source: CD8+ T cells sorted from blood, taken between weeks 30 and 35, from a patient treated with tofacitinib. The chain combines TRBV29-1 with TRBJ1-2; D might be TRBD1 (6 bases). This clonotype was sampled from a human donor with alopecia areata. The CDR3 bases are TGCAGCGTGGATGGGGGGCTTAGCTATGGCTACACCTTC. This sequence encodes CSVDGGLSYGYTF.